Listed here are 7 T cell receptor beta chains from one sample, sequenced in a study of cytomegalovirus exposure and HLA in healthy donors. PCR amplification relied on 60 Vbeta primers (plus 13 Jbeta primers). Clones were read by immunoSEQ multiplex PCR, and TCRdb kept only the in-frame ones, dropping some. The data show more than 200,000 clones, about 80% seen once. Sequenced input: PBMCs. The receptors were gathered from a middle-aged man in good health and CMV-seronegative.

The chain employs TRBV13 and TRBJ2-7; TRBD1 is a possible D gene (5 bases). The ends were cut back, 5 bases at V and 3 bases at J, with 14 bases in the middle. Germline V lookup: CDR1 PRHDT, CDR2 FYEKMQ (reference sequence). The CDR3 length is 14 residues. CDR3 nucleotide sequence: TGTGCCAGCAGCCCCGGACAACACCACTACGAGCAGTACTTC. Translating gives CASSPGQHHYEQYF.

V and J are TRBV7-3 and TRBJ2-2; D may be TRBD2 (6 bases). From germline, CDR1 is SGHTA and CDR2 FQGTGA. The CDR3 has 16 residues. V was cut by 1 base and J by 5 bases, with 14 bases left in between. The CDR3 DNA reads as TGTGCCAGCAGCTTAATGACCGGGGGTAAAACCGGGGAGCTGTTTTTT. Translated: CASSLMTGGKTGELFF.

V usage is TRBV28 and J usage is TRBJ1-2, with D unclear. The CDR3 length is 15 residues. Germline lookup yields CDR1 MDHEN and CDR2 SYDVKM. V lost 11 bases and J lost 4, with 23 bases in between. CDR3 residues: CASRVSAIRGYGYTF. CDR3 nucleotide sequence: TGTGCCTCGAGGGTCAGCGCGATCCGGGGCTATGGCTACACCTTC.

V is TRBV5-1 and J is TRBJ1-6, with D hard to call. The V gene's germline CDR1 is SGHRS and CDR2 YFSETQ. The germline V and J ends were trimmed by 5 bases and 5 bases, with 8 bases remaining between them. CDR3 length equals 13 residues. Here the CDR3 DNA reads TGCGCCAGCAGGCCGGGGAATAATTCACCCCTCCACTTT. It specifies CASRPGNNSPLHF. Full variable domain (remainder filled in from reference TRBV5-1 and TRBJ1-6): KAGVTQTPRYLIKTRGQQVTLSCSPISGHRSVSWYQQTPGQGLQFLFEYFSETQRNKGNFPGRFSGRQFSNSRSEMNVSTLELGDSALYLCASRPGNNSPLHFGNGTRLTVT.

The chain recombines TRBV27 with TRBJ2-2, with 8 bases lining up with TRBD1. CDR3 length: 14 residues. The germline CDR1 and CDR2 sequences are MNHEY and SMNVEV (reference sequence). The V segment lost 4 bases and the J segment 3 bases; nucleotides outside the gene matches: 1. The CDR3 loop reads CASSSDRDTGELFF. The CDR3 DNA sequence: TGTGCCAGCAGTTCGGACAGGGACACCGGGGAGCTGTTTTTT.

This chain joins TRBV5-6 and TRBJ2-7, with 7 nucleotides matching TRBD2. CDR1 and CDR2 from the germline V gene are SGHDT and YYEEEE. The ends lost 5 bases at V and 3 bases at J; junction bases unmatched: 5. The CDR3 covers 13 residues. In DNA form, the CDR3 reads TGTGCCAGCAGTGACGGGGGGTTCTACGAGCAGTACTTC. Its translation is CASSDGGFYEQYF. The variable domain in full, completed from reference TRBV5-6 and TRBJ2-7, reads DAGVTQSPTHLIKTRGQQVTLRCSPKSGHDTVSWYQQALGQGPQFIFQYYEEEERQRGNFPDRFSGHQFPNYSSELNVNALLLGDSALYLCASSDGGFYEQYFGPGTRLTVT.

This clone was seen just once. The gene calls are TRBV27 and TRBJ1-5, with a possible D match to TRBD1 (5 bases). Trimming left V 10 bases short and J 7 bases short, with 26 bases between. CDR1 and CDR2 (germline): MNHEY, SMNVEV (reference sequence). The length of the CDR3 is 16 residues. The CDR3 sequence: CATREAGGNRGQPQHF. The CDR3, as DNA: TGTGCCACCAGGGAGGCAGGAGGGAACCGGGGACAGCCCCAGCATTTT.